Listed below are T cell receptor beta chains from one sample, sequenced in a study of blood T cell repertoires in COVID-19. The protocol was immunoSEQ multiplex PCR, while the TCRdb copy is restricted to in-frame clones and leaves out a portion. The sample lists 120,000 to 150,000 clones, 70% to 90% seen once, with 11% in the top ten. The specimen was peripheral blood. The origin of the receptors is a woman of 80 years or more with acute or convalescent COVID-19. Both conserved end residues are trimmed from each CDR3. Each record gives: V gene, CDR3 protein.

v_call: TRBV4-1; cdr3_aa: ASSRPGTGGNNEQF
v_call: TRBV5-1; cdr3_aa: ASSLPGQGGNYGYT
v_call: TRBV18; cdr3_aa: ASSRTGGDTEAF
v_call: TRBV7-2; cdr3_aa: ASSPGAGETGYT
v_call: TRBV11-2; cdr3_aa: ASSLQGGGYGYT
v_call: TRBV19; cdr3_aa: ASSVYRDPTEAF
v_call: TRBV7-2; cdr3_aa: ASSLGRAGYT
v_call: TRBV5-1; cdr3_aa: ASSLKLDSPLH
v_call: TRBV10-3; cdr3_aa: AISEPGWMKKLF
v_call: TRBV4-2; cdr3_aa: ASRVGGRDYGYT
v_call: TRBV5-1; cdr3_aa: ASSLGFASDPTDTQY
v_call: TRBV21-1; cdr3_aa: ASSTQGLCQPQH
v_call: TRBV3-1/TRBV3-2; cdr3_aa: ASSPLGGRETQY
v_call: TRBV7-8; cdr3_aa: ASSLDGQNQPQH